This T cell receptor beta chain was identified during a study of T cells in Graves' hyperthyroidism and ophthalmopathy. In the study overall: Peripheral blood was collected at initial diagnosis, before any treatment. Regarding the study as a whole: A model of 13 V-J features distinguished ophthalmopathy from stable hyperthyroidism. The model identified upcoming ophthalmopathy a median approximately 6.5 months ahead of onset.

The CDR3 runs 16 residues. Germline V gene data show CDR1 as SGHRS and CDR2 as YFSETQ. V lost 5 bases to trimming and J lost 5 bases, with 23 bases between them. Regions amplified from RNA transcripts were the TCR beta CDR3 regions. HTBI primers drove first-round RT-PCR of the TCR CDR3. TCRdb itself ran the multiplex PCR reads through MiXCR, one entry per CDR3 protein. The sample includes about 380,000 distinct CDR3 sequences, approximately 15% seen only once; the top ten take 9.5% to 12%. This clonotype turned up a few times. The antigen remains unidentified. Not enrolled were patients with uncontrolled infection, other autoimmune disease, pregnancy or lactation.

This receptor was taken from a woman aged 55-69 years with Graves' hyperthyroidism. The rearrangement uses TRBV5-1 and TRBJ2-7; D is perhaps TRBD1 (7 bases). The sequenced material came from blood. In nucleotides, the CDR3 is TGCGCCAGCAGATCCCAATCCCCAGGGGGGAGCAACGAGCAGTACTTC. It codes for CASRSQSPGGSNEQYF.